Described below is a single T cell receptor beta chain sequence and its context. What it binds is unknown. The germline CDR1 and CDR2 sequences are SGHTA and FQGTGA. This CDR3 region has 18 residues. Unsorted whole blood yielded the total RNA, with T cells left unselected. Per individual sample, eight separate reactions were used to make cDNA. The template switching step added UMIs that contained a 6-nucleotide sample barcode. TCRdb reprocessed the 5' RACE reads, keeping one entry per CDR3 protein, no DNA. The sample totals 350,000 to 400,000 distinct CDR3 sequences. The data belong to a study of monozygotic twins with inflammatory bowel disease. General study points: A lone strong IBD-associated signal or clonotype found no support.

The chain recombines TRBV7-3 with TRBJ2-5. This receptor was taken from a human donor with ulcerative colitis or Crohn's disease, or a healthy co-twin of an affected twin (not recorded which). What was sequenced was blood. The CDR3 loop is CASSLTGPIVGRTETQYF.